Presented here are 17 T cell receptor beta chains from one specimen sequenced in a study of cytomegalovirus exposure and HLA in healthy donors. The PCR had 60 Vbeta and 13 Jbeta primers. The table came from immunoSEQ multiplex PCR; TCRdb's copy has only in-frame clones and leaves some out. The sample shows about 98,000 clones, 74% of them seen only once. The sample was PBMCs. The receptor source for this set is a male donor in good health and CMV-seronegative.

A word on this clone: Other DNA variants within this sample encode the same CDR3. This CDR3 is CASSVDESSGYTF. CDR3 DNA: TGTGCCAGCAGCGTAGATGAGTCATCCGGCTACACCTTC. The rearrangement joins TRBV9 to TRBJ1-2; D unclear. Germline-derived CDR1 and CDR2 are SGDLS and YYNGEE. The V gene lost 0 bases and the J gene lost 8 bases, with 11 bases spanning the gap. The CDR3 sequence is 13 residues long. Variable domain in full (rest from reference TRBV9 and TRBJ1-2): DSGVTQTPKHLITATGQRVTLRCSPRSGDLSVYWYQQSLDQGLQFLIQYYNGEERAKGNILERFSAQQFPDLHSELNLSSLELGDSALYFCASSVDESSGYTFGSGTRLTVV.

In DNA form, the CDR3 reads TGTGCCAGCAGTTTCCTAGCGGGAGCGGGTCAAGAGACCCAGTACTTC. Its translation: CASSFLAGAGQETQYF. The genes are TRBV28 and TRBJ2-5, with TRBD2 matching 10 bases. CDR3 length: 16 amino acids. After removal of 3 bases from V and 2 bases from J, the junction contained 6 bases not matched to a gene. The germline V gene has CDR1 MDHEN and CDR2 SYDVKM. The full variable domain, with the rest looked up from reference TRBV28 and TRBJ2-5, is DVKVTQSSRYLVKRTGEKVFLECVQDMDHENMFWYRQDPGLGLRLIYFSYDVKMKEKGDIPEGYSVSREKKERFSLILESASTNQTSMYLCASSFLAGAGQETQYFGPGTRLLVL.

This sequence joins TRBV28 and TRBJ1-1; D perhaps matches TRBD1 (5 bases). The V gene's germline CDR1 is MDHEN and CDR2 SYDVKM. The CDR3 runs 17 residues. Trimming shortened V by 5 bases and J by 9 bases, and 28 bases separated the two germline ends. The CDR3 is CASSPSPLQGPRKKAFF. The CDR3 nucleotides read TGTGCCAGCAGTCCTTCCCCTCTTCAGGGCCCTAGGAAAAAAGCTTTCTTT. The entire variable domain, with the rest obtained from reference TRBV28 and TRBJ1-1, is as follows: DVKVTQSSRYLVKRTGEKVFLECVQDMDHENMFWYRQDPGLGLRLIYFSYDVKMKEKGDIPEGYSVSREKKERFSLILESASTNQTSMYLCASSPSPLQGPRKKAFFGQGTRLTVV.

The genes are TRBV28 and TRBJ2-5; D perhaps matches TRBD1 (7 bases). CDR3 length equals 16 residues. Trimming took off 3 bases at V and 5 bases at J, with 19 bases between the two ends. Germline-derived CDR1 and CDR2 are MDHEN and SYDVKM. The CDR3 loop reads CASSLRSGGIGETQYF. CDR3 nucleotides: TGTGCCAGCAGTTTGAGGTCAGGGGGGATTGGGGAGACCCAGTACTTC.

This sequence joins TRBV7-8 and TRBJ2-2; D perhaps matches TRBD2 (7 bases). This CDR3 is 16 amino acids long. V was pared by 4 bases and J by 0 bases, with 12 bases between. Germline lookup yields CDR1 SGHVS and CDR2 FQNEAQ. The CDR3 nucleotides read TGTGCCAGCAGCTCCGGGGAGGGGGCGAACACCGGGGAGCTGTTTTTT. Translation: CASSSGEGANTGELFF.

There are a few counts of this clone. The rearrangement links TRBV7-2 to TRBJ2-3, with 8 bases aligning to TRBD1. This CDR3 contains 17 residues. V lost 5 bases, J lost 4 bases, and 14 bases stayed unmatched. Germline V CDR1 and CDR2: SGHTA, FQGNSA. The CDR3 loop is CASSLQSTGGPADTQYF. CDR3 DNA sequence: TGTGCCAGCAGCCTGCAGAGCACAGGGGGTCCCGCAGATACGCAGTATTTT.

The chain has TRBV29-1 and TRBJ2-7; TRBD2 matches at 11 bases. Germline CDR1 is SQVTM and CDR2 is ANQGSEA. V was clipped by 4 bases and J by 4 bases; unmatched bases: 6. The CDR3 loop spans 14 amino acids. The CDR3 bases are TGCAGCGTTGTCTCTAGCGGGAGGATGTACGAGCAGTACTTC. It translates to CSVVSSGRMYEQYF.

The chain couples TRBV28 to TRBJ1-1; TRBD1 matches 9 bases. The CDR3 has 19 amino acids. Per the germline V gene, CDR1 is MDHEN and CDR2 is SYDVKM. With V trimmed by 5 bases and J by 2 bases, 18 bases remained unmatched. The DNA for the CDR3 is TGTGCCAGCAGTGAACTACAGGGGGCGCTTATAGGGAGAAACACTGAAGCTTTCTTT. Encoded protein: CASSELQGALIGRNTEAFF.

This chain joins TRBV7-2 and TRBJ2-1; no clear D gene. This CDR3 is built from 13 residues. Trimming removed 1 base from V and 2 bases from J, with 3 bases in between. Germline CDR1 and CDR2: SGHTA and FQGNSA. CDR3 loop: CASSLVTYNEQFF. The CDR3 nucleotides read TGTGCCAGCAGCTTAGTAACCTACAATGAGCAGTTCTTC.

V gene TRBV4-2 combines with J gene TRBJ2-7; 9 nucleotides match TRBD2. Trimming removed 0 bases from V and 4 bases from J; junction bases left unmatched: 10. The CDR3 is 17 amino acids. Germline V gene sequence: CDR1 LGHNA, CDR2 YNFKEQ. For the CDR3, the DNA is TGTGCCAGCAGCCAAGATTTAGCGGGAGACGCGCTATACGAGCAGTACTTC. Amino acid sequence: CASSQDLAGDALYEQYF.

The chain is built from TRBV19 and TRBJ1-1, with 8 bases lining up with TRBD1. Germline V CDR1 and CDR2: LNHDA, SQIVND (reference sequence). V gave up 5 bases and J gave up 6 bases; unmatched junction bases: 8. The CDR3 loop spans 14 amino acids. CDR3 loop: CASSAGQGEAEAFF. The CDR3 bases are TGTGCCAGTAGTGCCGGACAGGGCGAAGCTGAAGCTTTCTTT.

V is TRBV28 and J is TRBJ2-7, with 9 bases lining up with TRBD1. The CDR3 runs 15 residues. J was trimmed by 4 bases and V by 5 bases; bases with no gene match: 9. CDR1 and CDR2 from the germline V gene are MDHEN and SYDVKM. The CDR3 DNA reads TGTGCCAGCAGTGTCTACAGGGGGCGAGGATACGAGCAGTACTTC. Translation: CASSVYRGRGYEQYF.

This clone was recorded once. The sample holds other DNA sequences that translate to the same CDR3. The chain has TRBV5-1 and TRBJ2-3, with 8 bases aligning to TRBD2. CDR1 and CDR2 from the germline V gene are SGHRS and YFSETQ. The V and J ends lost 4 bases and 0 bases, in that order; junction bases with no gene match: 1. This CDR3 spans 14 amino acids. DNA of the CDR3: TGCGCCAGCAGCCCTAGCGGGAGCACAGATACGCAGTATTTT. Protein: CASSPSGSTDTQYF.

The V and J genes are TRBV27 and TRBJ2-7, with a weak D call TRBD2 (5 bases). There are 14 residues in the CDR3. CDR1 and CDR2 from the germline V gene are MNHEY and SMNVEV (reference sequence). Trimming left V 5 bases short and J 0 bases short, with 11 bases between. The CDR3 DNA follows: TGTGCCAGCAGTCCTTTTGAGGGCTCCTACGAGCAGTACTTC. It translates to CASSPFEGSYEQYF.

The chain joins TRBV6-4 to TRBJ2-3, with D possibly matching TRBD1 (5 bases). This CDR3 spans 14 amino acids. The V end lost 3 bases, the J end lost 5 bases, and 12 bases lay between the germline ends. Germline lookup yields CDR1 MRHNA and CDR2 SNTAGT. CDR3 nucleotide sequence: TGTGCCAGCAGTGAGGGGCAGCCACAAGATACGCAGTATTTT. Its protein is CASSEGQPQDTQYF.

The rearrangement joins TRBV9 to TRBJ2-2, with 8 bases identical to TRBD2. Germline CDR1 reads SGDLS; CDR2 reads YYNGEE. The CDR3 length is 16 residues. The V gene end was trimmed by 0 bases and the J gene end by 5 bases; junction bases not matched to a gene: 6. The CDR3 here is CASSVVLAGGTGELFF. CDR3 nucleotides: TGTGCCAGCAGCGTAGTCCTAGCGGGCGGAACCGGGGAGCTGTTTTTT.

The J gene is TRBJ1-1, the V gene TRBV6-6; 10 bases are a match to TRBD1. This CDR3 has 16 residues. Trimming took 6 bases from V and 0 from J; bases not matched to a gene: 7. CDR1 is MNHNY and CDR2 is SVGAGI in the germline V gene (reference sequence). The CDR3 region is CASSRGQGILNTEAFF. CDR3 DNA sequence: TGTGCCAGCAGCCGGGGACAGGGGATATTGAACACTGAAGCTTTCTTT.